This TCR beta chain was found in a study of vaccination effects on CD4 cells after COVID-19. Notes on the study in general: Only a few convalescent patients and no early post-infection timepoints featured in the study. Nearly all vaccine-induced clones in healthy recipients recognized only SARS-CoV-2.

To note about this clone: No antigen is known for it.

This CDR3 is built from 14 residues. Looked up from germline, CDR1 is SGHAT and CDR2 is FQDESV (reference sequence). The ends lost 5 bases at V and 7 bases at J; junction bases unmatched: 10. TCRdb keeps only in-frame clones here, not all; method: immunoSEQ multiplex PCR. The table has some 20,000 clones, around 76% seen once; the top ten hold 7% to 10%. ViraFEST assay sequencing came after antigen-specific CD4+ T cells were expanded with viral peptide pools. Culture lasted about 11 days before CD4+ T cell isolation. Participants each got two BNT162b2 or mRNA-1273 vaccine doses. For each well, 2 million to 2.5 million PBMC were cultured with 8.5 to 10 IU/ml IL-2 and 8 to 10 ug/ml peptides.

The sample was CD4+ T cells from PBMCs cultured with HCoV-229E spike peptides, taken after COVID-19 vaccination. The chain couples TRBV11-1 to TRBJ1-1; 7 nucleotides line up with TRBD1. The sequence was collected from a human donor who received a COVID-19 vaccine. CDR3 in amino acids: CASSAWTGSDEAFF. DNA for the CDR3: TGTGCCAGCAGCGCTTGGACAGGCTCCGATGAAGCTTTCTTT.